A single sample gave rise to the 27 T cell receptor beta chains below, sequenced in a study of Graves' ophthalmopathy and Graves' hyperthyroidism. The authors amplified TCR beta CDR3 regions from RNA transcripts. HTBI primers were used in a first-round RT-PCR, which preceded a second-round multiplex PCR. TCRdb independently ran MiXCR on the multiplex PCR reads; one entry per CDR3 protein. The sample has 560,000 or so distinct CDR3 sequences; about two fifths are singletons. Sequenced sample: peripheral blood or thyroid tissue (not recorded which). The receptors derive from an adult man with Graves' hyperthyroidism.

The DNA of the CDR3 is TGCAGTGCTAGAGATTCAGGGCTCTCCTACGAGCAGTACTTC. Encoded protein: CSARDSGLSYEQYF. The V call is TRBV20-1, the J call TRBJ2-7; possible D gene TRBD1, 5 bases. V was shortened by 0 bases and J by 0 bases, with 9 bases between the two germline ends. CDR3 length equals 14 residues. The germline CDR1 and CDR2 sequences are DFQATT and SNEGSKA (reference sequence).

This clonotype appeared once. J is TRBJ2-7 and V is TRBV29-1; TRBD1 might be the D (6 bases). CDR3 length: 12 amino acids. Germline CDR1 and CDR2: SQVTM and ANQGSEA. The germline V and J ends were trimmed by 4 bases and 6 bases, with 13 bases remaining between them. DNA for the CDR3: TGCAGCGTTGCGGCAGGGGAAAGCGAGCAGTACTTC. Translating it yields CSVAAGESEQYF.

The chain couples TRBV19 to TRBJ1-1, with 10 bases matching TRBD1. The CDR3 has 12 residues. Germline V gives CDR1 LNHDA, CDR2 SQIVND (reference sequence). V lost 5 bases to trimming and J lost 11 bases; unmatched junction nucleotides: 5. This CDR3 is CASSRTGGKAFF. The DNA of the CDR3 is TGTGCCAGTAGTCGGACAGGGGGTAAGGCTTTCTTT.

This clonotype was counted many times. The V gene is TRBV6-6, the J gene TRBJ2-7; 11 bases align to TRBD1. Looked up from germline, CDR1 is MNHNY and CDR2 is SVGAGI (reference sequence). V dropped 6 bases and J dropped 6; count of bases not matched to a gene: 16. The CDR3 has 17 residues. CDR3 nucleotides: TGTGCCAGCAGGTCTACCAGAACCGGACAGGGGGCTCTCGAGCAGTACTTC. It translates to CASRSTRTGQGALEQYF.

The chain uses TRBV20-1 and TRBJ2-5; 8 nucleotides match TRBD2. The V segment lost 1 base and the J segment 6 bases; nucleotides outside the gene matches: 4. CDR3 size: 13 residues. Per the germline V gene, CDR1 is DFQATT and CDR2 is SNEGSKA (reference sequence). The CDR3 protein is CSARVNSGKTQYF. The CDR3, as DNA: TGCAGTGCTAGAGTTAATAGCGGGAAGACCCAGTACTTC.

A single count supports this clonotype. The chain carries TRBV29-1 and TRBJ2-7; D possibly matches TRBD1 or TRBD2 (5 bases each). The germline V gene encodes CDR1 SQVTM and CDR2 ANQGSEA. The CDR3 consists of 12 residues. The chain's CDR3 is CSTQGGLYEQYF. CDR3 coding DNA: TGCAGTACCCAGGGCGGACTCTACGAGCAGTACTTC.

V and J are TRBV29-1 and TRBJ1-1, with D possibly TRBD1 on 5 matching bases. Trimming took 4 bases from V and 8 from J, leaving 8 bases between them. In germline, CDR1 is SQVTM, CDR2 ANQGSEA. The CDR3 covers 10 residues. The CDR3 spells CSVGAGEAFF. CDR3 bases: TGCAGCGTTGGGGCAGGGGAAGCTTTCTTT. The full variable domain, with the rest looked up from reference TRBV29-1 and TRBJ1-1, is SAVISQKPSRDICQRGTSLTIQCQVDSQVTMMFWYRQQPGQSLTLIATANQGSEATYESGFVIDKFPISRPNLTFSTLTVSNMSPEDSSIYLCSVGAGEAFFGQGTRLTVV.

A note on this clonotype: The junction departs from the called germline gene at one end, perhaps through a read error. The J gene is TRBJ2-7, the V gene TRBV10-3; a possible D gene is TRBD1 (5 bases). This CDR3 spans 17 amino acids. Germline assignment: CDR1 ENHRY and CDR2 SYGVKD. The CDR3 bases are TGTGCCAGCAGTGAAGGGGTGGGCTGGCAAACCTCCTACGAGCAGTACTTC. Residues: CASSEGVGWQTSYEQYF.

The chain links TRBV6-5 to TRBJ1-4; 11 bases match TRBD1. V lost 6 bases, J lost 7 bases, and 13 bases stayed unmatched. The CDR3 spans 17 residues. Germline lookup yields CDR1 MNHEY and CDR2 SVGAGI. The CDR3 DNA follows: TGTGCCAGCAGGCTGACTGGACAGGGGGCGCGGGGTGAAAAACTGTTTTTT. It codes for CASRLTGQGARGEKLFF.

In this sample, this clonotype turned up a few times. This chain joins TRBV10-2 and TRBJ2-3, with TRBD2 identical over 12 bases. The J segment lost 2 bases and the V segment lost 5 bases, leaving 2 bases of the junction unmatched. In germline, CDR1 is WSHSY, CDR2 SAAADI. The CDR3 runs to 15 residues. This CDR3 reads CASSRTSGVTDTQYF. Written as DNA, the CDR3 is TGCGCCAGCAGTAGGACTAGCGGGGTCACAGATACGCAGTATTTT.

CDR3 nucleotide sequence: TGCAGCGGGGTGGTCGAGCAGTACTTC. It encodes CSGVVEQYF. This rearrangement joins TRBV29-1 to TRBJ2-7; D gene unclear. V was pared by 7 bases and J by 6 bases, with 7 bases between. This CDR3 is 9 amino acids long. Germline V gene data show CDR1 as SQVTM and CDR2 as ANQGSEA.

The V and J genes are TRBV5-1 and TRBJ2-2, with 7 nucleotides matching TRBD1. The V gene end was trimmed by 0 bases and the J gene end by 0 bases; junction bases not matched to a gene: 11. The CDR3 length is 19 residues. The V gene's germline CDR1 is SGHRS and CDR2 YFSETQ. CDR3 in DNA: TGCGCCAGCAGCTTGGCGGAACAGGGGCACCCTTCGAACACCGGGGAGCTGTTTTTT. This sequence encodes CASSLAEQGHPSNTGELFF.

A remark on this clonotype: A much larger clone lies a single base off, so this may be a read error. The chain has TRBV10-3 and TRBJ1-1, with D maybe TRBD1 (6 bases). The germline V gene has CDR1 ENHRY and CDR2 SYGVKD. This CDR3 region has 16 residues. V lost 5 bases, J lost 1 base, and 17 bases lay in between. CDR3 loop: CAISYGGGGTNTEAFF. Written as DNA, the CDR3 is TGTGCCATCAGTTACGGCGGAGGGGGAACGAACACTGAAGCTTTCTTT.

In its sample, this clonotype was seen many times. The chain couples TRBV7-9 to TRBJ2-7; D not resolved. V was shortened by 1 base and J by 5 bases, with 6 bases between the two germline ends. The CDR3 length is 12 residues. Germline CDR1 is SEHNR and CDR2 is FQNEAQ (reference sequence). The chain's CDR3 is CASSLVGDEQYF. The CDR3 coding sequence is TGTGCCAGCAGCTTAGTAGGCGACGAGCAGTACTTC.

This clonotype was observed many times. The chain uses TRBV2 and TRBJ2-2, with D perhaps TRBD2 (5 bases). The ends were cut back, 5 bases at V and 7 bases at J, with 8 bases in the middle. This CDR3 region has 12 residues. In germline, CDR1 is SNHLY, CDR2 FYNNEI. CDR3 sequence (DNA): TGTGCCAGCAGTAGGGAGAGCGGGGAGCTGTTTTTT. This translates into CASSRESGELFF.

Note on this clonotype: A much larger clone differs from this one at a single base, so this may be a read error. V and J are TRBV4-1 and TRBJ1-1, with D maybe TRBD1 (5 bases). The ends were cut back, 5 bases at V and 6 bases at J, with 10 bases in the middle. The germline CDR1 and CDR2 sequences are MGHRA and YSYEKL. The CDR3 is 12 amino acids. CDR3 protein: CASSEGDAEAFF. CDR3 nucleotides: TGCGCCAGCAGCGAAGGGGACGCTGAAGCTTTCTTT.

This clonotype was observed at least ten times. The rearrangement uses TRBV10-2 and TRBJ1-2; 7 nucleotides match TRBD1. Per the germline V gene, CDR1 is WSHSY and CDR2 is SAAADI. The V segment lost 3 bases and the J segment 3 bases; nucleotides outside the gene matches: 7. This CDR3 region has 15 residues. CDR3 bases: TGCGCCAGCAGTGACGGCAGGGGGATGGACTATGGCTACACCTTC. This encodes CASSDGRGMDYGYTF.

This clonotype was counted many times. The CDR3 here is CASSYKGSNTGELFF. CDR3 nucleotides: TGTGCCAGCAGTTACAAGGGATCGAACACCGGGGAGCTGTTTTTT. V is TRBV6-5 and J is TRBJ2-2; D remains ambiguous. This CDR3 spans 15 amino acids. Trimming removed 2 bases at V and 0 bases at J, with 7 bases between. Germline lookup yields CDR1 MNHEY and CDR2 SVGAGI.

This clonotype was recorded at least ten times. The chain has TRBV13 and TRBJ2-7; a possible D gene is TRBD2 (5 bases). The germline CDR1 and CDR2 sequences are PRHDT and FYEKMQ (reference sequence). The CDR3 has 13 residues. V was cut by 5 bases and J by 3 bases, with 11 bases left in between. The CDR3 spells CASSASGVYEQYF. CDR3 bases: TGTGCCAGCAGCGCCAGCGGAGTCTACGAGCAGTACTTC.

A remark on this clonotype: At one end, the junction sequence differs from germline, possibly due to a read error. This rearrangement joins TRBV7-3 to TRBJ1-2, with D possibly being TRBD1 (6 bases). In germline, CDR1 is SGHTA, CDR2 FQGTGA. The CDR3 spans 15 residues. The CDR3 sequence is CVSSLIGGVGYGYTF. In DNA, the CDR3 is TGTGTCAGCAGCTTAATAGGGGGGGTGGGCTATGGCTACACCTTC.

This clonotype was found many times. The chain joins TRBV11-2 to TRBJ2-7, with 11 bases identical to TRBD2. The V gene's germline CDR1 is SGHAT and CDR2 FQNNGV. The CDR3 extends over 14 amino acids. Trimming took 5 bases from V and 2 from J; bases not matched to a gene: 2. DNA for the CDR3: TGTGCCAGCAGCGTAGCGGGGGGGGCCTACGAGCAGTACTTC. Translated, it gives CASSVAGGAYEQYF.

This clonotype turned up a few times. V and J are TRBV5-1 and TRBJ2-2; TRBD1 aligns across 7 bases. V gave up 4 bases and J gave up 3 bases; unmatched junction bases: 6. The CDR3 has 15 amino acids. Per germline, CDR1 SGHRS and CDR2 YFSETQ. The CDR3 sequence is CASSLRTGDTGELFF. DNA for the CDR3: TGCGCCAGCAGCCTGCGCACAGGGGACACCGGGGAGCTGTTTTTT.

This clonotype has a count of ten or more. The genes are TRBV7-9 and TRBJ1-1, with D possibly TRBD1 on 5 matching bases. CDR1 and CDR2 from the germline V gene are SEHNR and FQNEAQ (reference sequence). V was clipped by 1 base and J by 2 bases, with 11 bases between them. The CDR3 sequence is 15 residues long. Written as DNA, the CDR3 is TGTGCCAGCAGCTTAGAGGGACGGATTAACACTGAAGCTTTCTTT. Translated: CASSLEGRINTEAFF.

This clonotype was seen many times. The J gene is TRBJ2-7, the V gene TRBV6-6; possible D gene TRBD1, 5 bases. The V gene's germline CDR1 is MNHNY and CDR2 SVGAGI (reference sequence). The ends were cut back, 6 bases at V and 5 bases at J, with 14 bases in the middle. The CDR3 has 13 amino acids. The CDR3 DNA reads TGTGCCAGCAGCAACCCCCCCAGGGACGAGCAGTACTTC. As protein: CASSNPPRDEQYF.

This clonotype was counted at least ten times. The chain employs TRBV25-1 and TRBJ1-4; D remains unclear. This CDR3 region has 17 residues. Trimming removed 3 bases at V and 3 bases at J, with 17 bases between. Germline V gives CDR1 MGHDK, CDR2 SYGVNS. CDR3 residues: CASSDDTIFAPNEKLFF. The CDR3 coding sequence is TGTGCCAGCAGTGATGATACGATCTTTGCCCCTAATGAAAAACTGTTTTTT.

The rearrangement links TRBV20-1 to TRBJ2-7; 11 nucleotides line up with TRBD1. V trimming: 3 bases; J trimming: 5 bases; junction bases outside the gene matches: 9. Germline CDR1 DFQATT, CDR2 SNEGSKA (reference sequence). The CDR3 is made up of 15 amino acids. The CDR3 DNA reads as TGCAGTGCTAGGCGGACAGGGGGCGCGTCCCACGAGCAGTACTTC. It specifies CSARRTGGASHEQYF.

The V and J genes are TRBV2 and TRBJ2-7; 12 nucleotides align to TRBD2. The CDR3 consists of 16 residues. CDR1 SNHLY and CDR2 FYNNEI come from the germline V gene. The V segment lost 2 bases and the J segment 7 bases; nucleotides outside the gene matches: 9. In DNA form, the CDR3 reads TGTGCCAGCAGTGAAAGGACTAGCGGGACCTACAATGAGCAGTACTTC. Its protein product is CASSERTSGTYNEQYF.